This T cell receptor beta chain was sequenced in a study of memory CD4+ T cells and cytomegalovirus serostatus. Looking at the study overall: Donors were healthy Belgian adults, fewer than ten CMV seropositive and 20 to 25 seronegative.

The sort gate was single viable CD3+CD4+CD8-CD45RO+ cells for memory CD4+ T cells. For this clone: Distinct nucleotide sequences in the sample also encode this CDR3.

As originally analysed: Out-of-frame sequences were removed, leaving 2 million to 2.5 million distinct TCRbeta sequences. The assay was immunoSEQ multiplex PCR, and TCRdb's table has in-frame clones only and misses some. The V and J calls and the clone size are those of that table, but D and trimming were determined from the DNA. This sample yields about 62,000 clones, of which about 70% are seen a single time; around 4.3% belongs to the top ten. The CDR3 consists of 13 residues. Trimming took 6 bases from V and 1 from J, leaving 9 bases between them. From germline, CDR1 is KGHSH and CDR2 LQKENI. The rearrangement links TRBV18 to TRBJ1-1, with D possibly matching TRBD1 (5 bases). Material: memory CD4+ T cells from blood. This clonotype originated in an adult in good health and CMV-seropositive. For the CDR3, the DNA is TGTGCCAGCTCGCCTCAGGGGAACACTGAAGCTTTCTTT. As protein: CASSPQGNTEAFF.